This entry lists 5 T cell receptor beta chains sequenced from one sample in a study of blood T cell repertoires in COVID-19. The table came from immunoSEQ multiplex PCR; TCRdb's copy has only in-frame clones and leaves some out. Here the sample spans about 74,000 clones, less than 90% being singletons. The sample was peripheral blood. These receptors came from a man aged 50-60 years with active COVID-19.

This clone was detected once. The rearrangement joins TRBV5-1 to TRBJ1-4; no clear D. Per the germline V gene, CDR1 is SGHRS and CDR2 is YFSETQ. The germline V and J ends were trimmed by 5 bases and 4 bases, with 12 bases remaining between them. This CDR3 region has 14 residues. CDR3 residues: CASSGADFNEKLFF. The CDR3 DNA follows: TGCGCCAGCAGTGGTGCGGATTTTAATGAAAAACTGTTTTTT.

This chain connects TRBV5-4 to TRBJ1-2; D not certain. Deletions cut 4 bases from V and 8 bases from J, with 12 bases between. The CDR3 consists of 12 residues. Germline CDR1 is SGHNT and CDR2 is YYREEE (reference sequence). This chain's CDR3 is CASSQEGAGYTF. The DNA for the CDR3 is TGTGCCAGCAGCCAAGAGGGAGCGGGCTACACCTTC.

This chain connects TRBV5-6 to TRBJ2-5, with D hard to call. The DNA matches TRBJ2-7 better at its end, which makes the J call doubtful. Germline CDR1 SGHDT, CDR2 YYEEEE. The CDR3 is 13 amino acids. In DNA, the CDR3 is TGTGCCAGCAGCTTGAAAGACTCCTACGAGCAGTACTTC. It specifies CASSLKDSYEQYF.

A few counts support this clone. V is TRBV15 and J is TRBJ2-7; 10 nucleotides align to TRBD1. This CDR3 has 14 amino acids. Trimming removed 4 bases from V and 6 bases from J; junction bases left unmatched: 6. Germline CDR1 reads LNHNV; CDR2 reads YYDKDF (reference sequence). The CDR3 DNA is TGTGCCACCAGCATTTCCGGGACAGGGGTCGAGCAGTACTTC. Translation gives CATSISGTGVEQYF.

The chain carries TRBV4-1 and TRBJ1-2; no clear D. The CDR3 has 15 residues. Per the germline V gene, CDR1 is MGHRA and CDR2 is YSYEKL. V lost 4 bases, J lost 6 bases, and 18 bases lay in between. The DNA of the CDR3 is TGCGCCAGCAGCCCCGCGGAATCGGAAGCGAATGGCTACACCTTC. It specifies CASSPAESEANGYTF.